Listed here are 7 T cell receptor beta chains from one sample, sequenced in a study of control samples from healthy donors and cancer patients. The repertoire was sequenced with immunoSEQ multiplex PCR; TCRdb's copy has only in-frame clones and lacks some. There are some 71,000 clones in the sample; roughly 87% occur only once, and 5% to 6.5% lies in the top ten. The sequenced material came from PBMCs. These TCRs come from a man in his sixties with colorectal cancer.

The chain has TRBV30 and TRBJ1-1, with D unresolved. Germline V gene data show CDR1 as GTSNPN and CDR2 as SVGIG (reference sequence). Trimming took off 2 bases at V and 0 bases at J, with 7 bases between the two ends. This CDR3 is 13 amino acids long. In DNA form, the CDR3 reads TGTGCCTGGAGTAAGCAGATGAACACTGAAGCTTTCTTT. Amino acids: CAWSKQMNTEAFF.

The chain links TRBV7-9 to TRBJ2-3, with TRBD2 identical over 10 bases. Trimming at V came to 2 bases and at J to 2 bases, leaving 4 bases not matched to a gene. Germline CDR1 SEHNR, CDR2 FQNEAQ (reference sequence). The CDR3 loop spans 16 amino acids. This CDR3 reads CASSLLAGAVTDTQYF. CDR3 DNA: TGTGCCAGCAGCTTACTAGCGGGGGCCGTCACAGATACGCAGTATTTT.

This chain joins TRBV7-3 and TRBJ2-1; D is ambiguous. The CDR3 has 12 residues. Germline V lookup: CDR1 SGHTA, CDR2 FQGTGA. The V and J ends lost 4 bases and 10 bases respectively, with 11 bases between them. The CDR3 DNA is TGTGCCAGCAGCTACCCGGCCGGGGAGCAGTTCTTC. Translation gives CASSYPAGEQFF. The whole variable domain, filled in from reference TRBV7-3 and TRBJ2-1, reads GAGVSQTPSNKVTEKGKYVELRCDPISGHTALYWYRQSLGQGPEFLIYFQGTGAADDSGLPNDRFFAVRPEGSVSTLKIQRTERGDSAVYLCASSYPAGEQFFGPGTRLTVL.

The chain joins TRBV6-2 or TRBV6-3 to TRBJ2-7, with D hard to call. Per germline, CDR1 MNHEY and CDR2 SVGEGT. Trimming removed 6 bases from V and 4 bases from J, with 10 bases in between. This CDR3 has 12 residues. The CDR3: CASSHIEYEQYF. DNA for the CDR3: TGTGCCAGCAGCCACATCGAATACGAGCAGTACTTC.

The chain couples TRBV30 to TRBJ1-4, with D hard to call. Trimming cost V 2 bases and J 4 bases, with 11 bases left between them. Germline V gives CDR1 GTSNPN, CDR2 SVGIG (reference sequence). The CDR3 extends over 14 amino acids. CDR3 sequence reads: CAWSLGWDNEKLFF. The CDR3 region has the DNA TGTGCCTGGAGTCTGGGGTGGGATAATGAAAAACTGTTTTTT. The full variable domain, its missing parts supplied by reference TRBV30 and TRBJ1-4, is SQTIHQWPATLVQPVGSPLSLECTVEGTSNPNLYWYRQAAGRGLQLLFYSVGIGQISSEVPQNLSASRPQDRQFILSSKKLLLSDSGFYLCAWSLGWDNEKLFFGSGTQLSVL.

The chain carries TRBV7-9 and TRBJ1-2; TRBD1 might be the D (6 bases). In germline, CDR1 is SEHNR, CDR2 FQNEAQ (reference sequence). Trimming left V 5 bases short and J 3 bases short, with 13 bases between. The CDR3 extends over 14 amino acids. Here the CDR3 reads CASSRRGGDYGYTF. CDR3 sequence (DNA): TGTGCCAGCAGCAGGAGGGGGGGCGACTATGGCTACACCTTC.

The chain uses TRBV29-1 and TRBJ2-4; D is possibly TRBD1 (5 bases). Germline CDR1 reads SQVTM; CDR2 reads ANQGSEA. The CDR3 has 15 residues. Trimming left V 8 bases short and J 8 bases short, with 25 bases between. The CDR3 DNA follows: TGCAGCACCCTGGTTAGGGGCAGGGTGGCGGACATTCAGTACTTC. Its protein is CSTLVRGRVADIQYF. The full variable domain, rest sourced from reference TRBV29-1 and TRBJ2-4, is SAVISQKPSRDICQRGTSLTIQCQVDSQVTMMFWYRQQPGQSLTLIATANQGSEATYESGFVIDKFPISRPNLTFSTLTVSNMSPEDSSIYLCSTLVRGRVADIQYFGAGTRLSVL.